This paragraph reports one T cell receptor (beta chain). CDR1 and CDR2 (germline): LGHNA, YNFKEQ. Trimming removed 1 base at V and 0 bases at J, with 10 bases between. This CDR3 has 16 amino acids. How the authors handled the data: Researchers report that nucleated cell counts were estimated from reference gene primer amplification. The method was immunoSEQ multiplex PCR; TCRdb's version includes in-frame clones alone and lacks a portion of them. The DNA was the basis for D and trimming; V, J and clone size are from that table. The table lists more than 90,000 clones, more than 60% of them singletons, with roughly 6.2% in the top ten. This sample is drawn from a study of blood T cell repertoires in COVID-19. About the study: Whether acute or convalescent, the COVID-19 samples came from the United States, Italy and Spain. T cells, B-cell-depleted T cells, or PBMCs supplied cDNA or gDNA.

The sequenced material came from peripheral blood. This chain links TRBV4-2 with TRBJ1-3, with no clear D. This sequence originates from a man between 65 and 85 years old with acute or convalescent COVID-19. This CDR3 reads CASSQGTVISGNTIYF. CDR3 bases: TGTGCCAGCAGCCAAGGCACGGTGATCTCTGGAAACACCATATATTTT.